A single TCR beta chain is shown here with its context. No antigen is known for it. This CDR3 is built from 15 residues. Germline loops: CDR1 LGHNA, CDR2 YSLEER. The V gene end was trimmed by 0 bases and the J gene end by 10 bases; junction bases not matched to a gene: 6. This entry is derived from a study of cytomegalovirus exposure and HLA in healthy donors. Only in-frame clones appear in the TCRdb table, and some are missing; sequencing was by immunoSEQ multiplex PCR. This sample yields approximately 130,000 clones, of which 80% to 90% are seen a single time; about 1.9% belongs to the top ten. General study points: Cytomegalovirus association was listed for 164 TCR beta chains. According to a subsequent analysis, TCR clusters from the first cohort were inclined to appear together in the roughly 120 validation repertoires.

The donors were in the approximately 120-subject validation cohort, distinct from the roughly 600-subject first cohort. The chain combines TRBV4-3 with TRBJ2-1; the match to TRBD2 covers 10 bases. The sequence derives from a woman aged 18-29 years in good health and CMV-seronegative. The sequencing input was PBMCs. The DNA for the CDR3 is TGCGCCAGCAGCCAAGAGGCTAGCGGGAGTGCAGAGCAGTTCTTC. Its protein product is CASSQEASGSAEQFF.